This is a list of T cell receptor beta chains from one sample in a study of blood T cell repertoires in COVID-19. Clones were sequenced by immunoSEQ multiplex PCR, and TCRdb holds only the in-frame ones, with some missing. This table holds 120,000 to 150,000 clones, roughly 81% found once. Source material: peripheral blood. The receptor source for this set is a human donor with acute or convalescent COVID-19. The donor label of this sample is uncertain. The CDR3 runs from the conserved cysteine through the conserved F or W.

TRBV2,TRBJ2-1,CASSILGSSEQFF
TRBV4-1,TRBJ1-4,CASSQAGGTNEKLFF
TRBV5-5,TRBJ1-5,CASSLYTGGQPQHF
TRBV7-2,TRBJ2-7,CASSLQGATYEQYF
TRBV7-9,TRBJ2-1,CASSSPNTVYNEQFF
TRBV12-3/TRBV12-4,TRBJ1-2,CASSFGKGGGYTF
TRBV15,TRBJ2-5,CATSSGLAGGPKETQYF
TRBV6-5,TRBJ1-3,CASRDRGSPGNTIYF
TRBV5-1,TRBJ1-1,CASSDGQGAITEAFF
TRBV3-1/TRBV3-2,TRBJ2-7,CASSQVIRATVPYEQYF
TRBV10-1,TRBJ1-6,CASSEFPGSPLHF
TRBV6-4,TRBJ1-2,CASSDGAGINYGYTF
TRBV6-5,TRBJ1-1,CASLQFMNTEAFF
TRBV11-3,TRBJ2-7,CASSFRGTGKYEQYF
TRBV10-2,TRBJ1-2,CASSEGRAYGYTF
TRBV19,TRBJ1-3,CATIGGQGAQGRNTIYF
TRBV7-9,TRBJ2-1,CASSSSLRQGRDNEQFF
TRBV24-1,TRBJ1-2,CATSARAAGGYTF
TRBV5-5,TRBJ2-1,CASSSQGQVEQFF
TRBV4-2,TRBJ1-3,CASSQDLLSGNTIYF
TRBV27,TRBJ1-2,CASSLGGANYGYTF
TRBV18,TRBJ2-3,CASSPTGGLQTHPSRDTQYF
TRBV4-2,TRBJ1-2,CASSQDQRGGYTF
TRBV5-6,TRBJ2-7,CASSLTSGGAHEQYF
TRBV29-1,TRBJ1-1,CSVRAGRGTEAFF
TRBV11-1,TRBJ1-6,CASSLGGNSPLHF
TRBV6-6,TRBJ2-7,CASSSTSYEQYF
TRBV9,TRBJ2-3,CASSPGGMGTDTQYF
TRBV9,TRBJ1-3,CASSVAGPGNTIYF
TRBV4-1,TRBJ2-7,CASSPRQGAYEQYF
TRBV18,TRBJ1-1,CASSLQPGQGAFF
TRBV2,TRBJ1-2,CASSVAGRQDGYTF
TRBV2,TRBJ2-7,CASTPGYEQYF